This T cell receptor beta chain comes out of a study of cytomegalovirus exposure and HLA in healthy donors. General study findings and limits: The study reported that TCR beta sequences accurately predicted HLA-A and HLA-B alleles in most subjects.

Use of 60 Vbeta and 13 Jbeta primers characterized the PCR. The method was immunoSEQ multiplex PCR; TCRdb's version includes in-frame clones alone and lacks a portion of them. This repertoire shows tens of thousands of clones, 82% found once; its top ten account for 1.9%. While unrecorded immune exposures were likely, the donors were nominally healthy when sampled. This clone was observed once. Antigen specificity is unknown. V was trimmed by 6 bases and J by 5 bases, leaving 20 bases between them. The CDR3 has 15 residues. Per the germline V gene, CDR1 is MNHNY and CDR2 is SVGAGI (reference sequence).

This TCR was recovered from a man between 18 and 35 years old in good health and CMV-seronegative. The V gene is TRBV6-6, the J gene TRBJ2-7; D call uncertain. Sequenced material: PBMCs. Here the CDR3 DNA reads TGTGCCAGCAGCGGCAGCTTTGAATGGGCGAACGAGCAGTACTTC. It is translated as CASSGSFEWANEQYF.